This record covers a single T cell receptor beta chain. This record comes from a study of T cell changes during pregnancy in multiple sclerosis. This CDR3 region has 15 residues. Trimming took 5 bases from V and 7 from J; bases not matched to a gene: 12. Germline CDR1 SGHKS, CDR2 YYEKEE (reference sequence). TCRdb keeps only in-frame clones here, not all; method: immunoSEQ multiplex PCR. The table shows approximately 24,000 clones, with 75% to 90% occurring only once. This chain connects TRBV5-5 to TRBJ2-7; TRBD1 matches 10 bases. This TCR was sampled from a female donor in good health, enrolled as a control in a pregnancy study. The source was CD8+ T cells from peripheral blood mononuclear cells, collected in the first trimester of pregnancy. CDR3 amino acids: CASSSRGDRGLEQYF. CDR3 sequence (DNA): TGTGCCAGCAGTAGCCGCGGGGACAGGGGCTTGGAGCAGTACTTC.